The 19 T cell receptor beta chains presented below share a single source sample, sequenced in a study of control samples from healthy donors and cancer patients. Libraries were prepared by immunoSEQ multiplex PCR; TCRdb keeps only in-frame clonotypes and omits some of them. The sample shows about 150,000 clones, over 90% of them seen only once. Sequencing was done on a sample of blood. The receptors were sampled from a man aged 45 to 65 in good health.

V is TRBV3-1 (or the pseudogene TRBV3-2) and J is TRBJ2-1; TRBD1 matches 8 bases. The CDR3 runs 16 residues. The J segment lost 5 bases and the V segment lost 3 bases, leaving 9 bases of the junction unmatched. CDR1 LGHDT and CDR2 YNNKEL come from the germline V gene (reference sequence). The CDR3: CASSQVTGGLNNEQFF. As DNA, the CDR3 is TGTGCCAGCAGCCAGGTTACAGGGGGGCTCAACAATGAGCAGTTCTTC.

This chain connects TRBV7-2 to TRBJ2-1; 8 bases map to TRBD2. The germline V gene encodes CDR1 SGHTA and CDR2 FQGNSA. V gave up 4 bases and J gave up 7 bases; unmatched junction bases: 15. This CDR3 is built from 17 residues. The CDR3 DNA reads TGTGCCAGCAGCTCTCCCCGGGAGGGACGGAGAAGAAATGAGCAGTTCTTC. Translation: CASSSPREGRRRNEQFF.

The V gene is TRBV29-1, the J gene TRBJ2-7; possibly TRBD1 for D (5 bases). Looked up from germline, CDR1 is SQVTM and CDR2 is ANQGSEA. Deletions cut 2 bases from V and 0 bases from J, with 11 bases between. The CDR3 is made up of 14 amino acids. The CDR3 loop reads CSVERPGSSYEQYF. The CDR3 DNA is TGCAGCGTTGAACGCCCAGGGTCCTCCTACGAGCAGTACTTC.

The V gene is TRBV25-1, the J gene TRBJ2-7; a weak D match, TRBD1 (6 bases). The CDR3 spans 14 residues. CDR1 is MGHDK, CDR2 SYGVNS, per germline. V lost 5 bases and J lost 2, with 13 bases in between. The CDR3 reads CASSRIGTTYEQYF. The CDR3 bases are TGTGCCAGCAGTAGGATCGGGACAACCTACGAGCAGTACTTC.

The chain carries TRBV7-9 and TRBJ1-1, with 8 nucleotides matching TRBD1. The CDR3 covers 13 residues. Germline loops: CDR1 SEHNR, CDR2 FQNEAQ (reference sequence). V lost 8 bases to trimming and J lost 1 base; unmatched junction nucleotides: 3. Here the CDR3 DNA reads TGTGCCAGCCGGGGGACAGGGAACACTGAAGCTTTCTTT. It is translated as CASRGTGNTEAFF.

The V gene is TRBV28, the J gene TRBJ2-1; 11 nucleotides match TRBD2. Trimming cost V 5 bases and J 2 bases; bases outside gene matches: 11. The germline gives CDR1 MDHEN, CDR2 SYDVKM. CDR3 length: 18 residues. The CDR3 nucleotides read TGTGCCAGCAGTACAGCCAAACTAGCGGGAGTTCCCTACAATGAGCAGTTCTTC. Translation gives CASSTAKLAGVPYNEQFF.

The chain recombines TRBV27 with TRBJ1-5; D might be TRBD1 (6 bases). V was shortened by 6 bases and J by 2 bases, with 11 bases between the two germline ends. The CDR3 is 14 residues long. CDR1 MNHEY and CDR2 SMNVEV come from the germline V gene (reference sequence). The CDR3 here is CASRKQGGNQPQHF. The CDR3 nucleotides are TGTGCCAGCAGGAAACAGGGAGGCAATCAGCCCCAGCATTTT.

The chain uses TRBV27 and TRBJ2-7, with 8 bases aligning to TRBD2. This CDR3 has 13 residues. After removal of 3 bases from V and 2 bases from J, the junction contained 0 bases not matched to a gene. Germline V gene sequence: CDR1 MNHEY, CDR2 SMNVEV (reference sequence). CDR3 bases: TGTGCCAGCAGTTTGCGGGGGGCCTACGAGCAGTACTTC. Protein sequence: CASSLRGAYEQYF.

V gene TRBV10-2 combines with J gene TRBJ2-7; possibly TRBD2 for D (6 bases). Germline V gene lookup returns CDR1 WSHSY and CDR2 SAAADI. The CDR3 loop spans 13 amino acids. V was trimmed by 6 bases and J by 3 bases, leaving 12 bases between them. DNA of the CDR3: TGCGCCAGCAGGCCCGGGAGCCTCTACGAGCAGTACTTC. Translating gives CASRPGSLYEQYF.

This chain uses TRBV3-1 (or the pseudogene TRBV3-2) with TRBJ2-2, with 8 bases matching TRBD1. The CDR3 consists of 15 residues. Germline-derived CDR1 and CDR2 are LGHDT and YNNKEL (reference sequence). V shed 4 bases, J shed 6 bases, and the junction held 7 bases outside the gene matches. The DNA of the CDR3 is TGTGCCAGCAGCCGCAGACAGGGGTACGCCGGGGAGCTGTTTTTT. Protein product: CASSRRQGYAGELFF.

The chain couples TRBV27 to TRBJ2-5, with 7 bases that match TRBD2. Trimming cost V 3 bases and J 4 bases; bases outside gene matches: 8. Germline CDR1 and CDR2: MNHEY and SMNVEV (reference sequence). The CDR3 extends over 15 amino acids. The DNA for the CDR3 is TGTGCCAGCAGTTTGGGTAGCGGGTTCCGAGAGACCCAGTACTTC. As protein: CASSLGSGFRETQYF.

The CDR3 protein is CASSLEDGYNSPLHF. CDR3 bases: TGTGCCAGCAGCTTAGAGGACGGTTATAATTCACCCCTCCACTTT. The chain combines TRBV7-8 with TRBJ1-6; unclear D gene. V lost 1 base and J 4 bases, leaving 8 bases between the germline ends. The CDR3 runs 15 residues. Germline V gene sequence: CDR1 SGHVS, CDR2 FQNEAQ.

The rearrangement uses TRBV19 and TRBJ2-2; TRBD1 matches 9 bases. The CDR3 runs 16 residues. Germline V gene data show CDR1 as LNHDA and CDR2 as SQIVND (reference sequence). Trimming took 7 bases from V and 2 from J; bases not matched to a gene: 8. The CDR3 coding sequence is TGTGCCAGTATGACCGGGACAGGGCTTAACACCGGGGAGCTGTTTTTT. Translated, it gives CASMTGTGLNTGELFF.

CDR3 sequence (DNA): TGTGCCAGCACCCCAAGCTTAGGGTACTATGGCTACACCTTC. It yields the protein CASTPSLGYYGYTF. The rearrangement links TRBV7-9 to TRBJ1-2, with D uncertain. The germline V gene has CDR1 SEHNR and CDR2 FQNEAQ (reference sequence). This CDR3 is 14 amino acids long. The germline V and J ends were trimmed by 7 bases and 3 bases, with 15 bases remaining between them.

The rearrangement joins TRBV19 to TRBJ2-5; possible D gene TRBD1, 6 bases. Trimming stripped 4 bases from V and 1 base from J, with 16 bases between. Germline V gene lookup returns CDR1 LNHDA and CDR2 SQIVND (reference sequence). The CDR3 runs 16 residues. Written as DNA, the CDR3 is TGTGCCAGTAGTACCGACAGGAGAGAGCCCCAAGAGACCCAGTACTTC. Residues: CASSTDRREPQETQYF. Full variable domain (rest looked up from reference TRBV19 and TRBJ2-5): DGGITQSPKYLFRKEGQNVTLSCEQNLNHDAMYWYRQDPGQGLRLIYYSQIVNDFQKGDIAEGYSVSREKKESFPLTVTSAQKNPTAFYLCASSTDRREPQETQYFGPGTRLLVL.

The chain combines TRBV18 with TRBJ2-5, with D hard to call. This CDR3 is built from 12 residues. Trimming stripped 6 bases from V and 2 bases from J, with 7 bases between. Per the germline V gene, CDR1 is KGHSH and CDR2 is LQKENI. As DNA, the CDR3 is TGTGCCAGCTCCCCCATTCAAGAGACCCAGTACTTC. Protein product: CASSPIQETQYF.

V gene TRBV19 combines with J gene TRBJ1-1, with D unresolved. V lost 9 bases to trimming and J lost 4 bases, with 12 bases between them. This CDR3 has 12 amino acids. Germline-derived CDR1 and CDR2 are LNHDA and SQIVND (reference sequence). The DNA of the CDR3 is TGTGCCAGCGGGTCGTGGATCACTGAAGCTTTCTTT. Residues: CASGSWITEAFF.

The V and J genes are TRBV10-1 and TRBJ2-5; D not resolved. The germline gives CDR1 WNHNN, CDR2 SYGVQD (reference sequence). This CDR3 contains 15 residues. Trimming left V 3 bases short and J 5 bases short, with 16 bases between. The CDR3 sequence is CASSERKASWETQYF. The DNA of the CDR3 is TGCGCCAGCAGTGAAAGAAAGGCTAGTTGGGAGACCCAGTACTTC.

The V and J genes are TRBV20-1 and TRBJ2-7; no clear D. Between the trimmed V and J ends, which lost 6 bases and 1 base, there was a span of 7 bases. This CDR3 spans 11 amino acids. Germline CDR1 and CDR2: DFQATT and SNEGSKA (reference sequence). The CDR3 loop is CSAAQSYEQYF. CDR3 sequence (DNA): TGCAGTGCGGCTCAATCCTACGAGCAGTACTTC.